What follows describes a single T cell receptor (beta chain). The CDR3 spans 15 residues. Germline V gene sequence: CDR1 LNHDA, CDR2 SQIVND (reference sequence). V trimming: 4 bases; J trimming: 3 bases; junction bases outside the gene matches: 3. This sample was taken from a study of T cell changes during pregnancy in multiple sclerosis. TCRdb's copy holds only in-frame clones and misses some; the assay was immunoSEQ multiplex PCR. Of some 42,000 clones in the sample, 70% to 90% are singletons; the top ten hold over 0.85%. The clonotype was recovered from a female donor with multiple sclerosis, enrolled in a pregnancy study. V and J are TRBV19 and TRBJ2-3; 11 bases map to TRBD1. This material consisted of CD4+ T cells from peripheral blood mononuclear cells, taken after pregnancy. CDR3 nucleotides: TGTGCCAGTAGTAGATGGGACAGGGGGACAGATACGCAGTATTTT. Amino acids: CASSRWDRGTDTQYF.